This T cell receptor beta chain stems from a study of OX40 agonist ivuxolimab in advanced cancers. The CDR3 runs to 15 residues. Trimming at V came to 2 bases and at J to 7 bases, leaving 5 bases not matched to a gene. Germline lookup yields CDR1 SGHTA and CDR2 FQGNSA. Overall study findings and caveats: Relative to CD4+, CD8+ T cells held more expanded clones on average.

The table came from immunoSEQ multiplex PCR; TCRdb's copy has only in-frame clones and leaves some out. Seen here are about 88,000 clones, around 83% observed once, and the top ten hold 0.2% to 0.25%. Remarks on this clone: Its cognate antigen is unknown.

Samples were taken at baseline and on day 1 of cycles 4 and 7. Specimen: CD4+ or CD8+ T cells sorted from blood, collected in a trial of the OX40 agonist ivuxolimab. This chain links TRBV7-2 with TRBJ1-4, with 9 nucleotides matching TRBD1. This TCR was recovered from an adult with an advanced solid tumor such as melanoma, head and neck, liver or kidney cancer. The CDR3 coding sequence is TGTGCCAGCAGCTTACCAGACAGGGGGGTTGAAAAACTGTTTTTT. This translates into CASSLPDRGVEKLFF.